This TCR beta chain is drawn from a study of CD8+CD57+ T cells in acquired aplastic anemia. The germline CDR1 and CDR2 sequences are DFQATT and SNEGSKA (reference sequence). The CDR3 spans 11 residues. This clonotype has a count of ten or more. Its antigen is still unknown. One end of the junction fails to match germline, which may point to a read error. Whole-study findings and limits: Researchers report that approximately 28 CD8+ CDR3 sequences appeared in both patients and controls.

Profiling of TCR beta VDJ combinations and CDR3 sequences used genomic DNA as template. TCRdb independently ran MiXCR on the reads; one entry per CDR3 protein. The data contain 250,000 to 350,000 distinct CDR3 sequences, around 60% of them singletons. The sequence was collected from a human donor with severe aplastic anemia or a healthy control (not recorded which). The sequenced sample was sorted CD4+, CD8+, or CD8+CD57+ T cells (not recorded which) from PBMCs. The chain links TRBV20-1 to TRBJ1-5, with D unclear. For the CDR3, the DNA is TGCAGTGCTAGGTTGGGCGAGCCCCAACATTTT. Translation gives CSARLGEPQHF.